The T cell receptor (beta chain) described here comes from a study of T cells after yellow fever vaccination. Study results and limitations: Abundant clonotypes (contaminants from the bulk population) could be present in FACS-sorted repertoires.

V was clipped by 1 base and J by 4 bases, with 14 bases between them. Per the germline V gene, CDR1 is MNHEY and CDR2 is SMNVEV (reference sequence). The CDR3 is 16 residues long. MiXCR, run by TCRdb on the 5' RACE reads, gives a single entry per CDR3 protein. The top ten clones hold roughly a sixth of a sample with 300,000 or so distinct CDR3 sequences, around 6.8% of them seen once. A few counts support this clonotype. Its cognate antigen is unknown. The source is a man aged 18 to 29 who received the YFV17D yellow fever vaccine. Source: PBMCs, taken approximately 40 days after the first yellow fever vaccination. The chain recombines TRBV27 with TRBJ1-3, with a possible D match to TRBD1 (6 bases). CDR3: CASSLYGGAVGNTIYF. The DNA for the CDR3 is TGTGCCAGCAGTTTATATGGGGGCGCGGTAGGAAACACCATATATTTT.